Below, 13 T cell receptor beta chains from the same sample are listed, as sequenced in a study of blood T cell repertoires in COVID-19. Measured with immunoSEQ multiplex PCR; TCRdb has only the in-frame clones, and not every one. This sample has 180,000 or so clones; roughly 86% occur once, and the top ten carry around 3.5%. Sequencing input: peripheral blood. These receptors were collected from a man between 65 and 79 years old with acute or convalescent COVID-19.

The V gene is TRBV7-3, the J gene TRBJ2-1; TRBD2 matches at 11 bases. Germline CDR1 is SGHTA and CDR2 is FQGTGA. This CDR3 is built from 17 residues. V dropped 0 bases and J dropped 7; count of bases not matched to a gene: 8. The CDR3, as DNA: TGTGCCAGCAGCTTAACGGGGAGACTAGCGGGAAAAAATGAGCAGTTCTTC. Amino acid sequence: CASSLTGRLAGKNEQFF.

The chain joins TRBV6-6 to TRBJ1-1, with a tentative D call TRBD1 (5 bases). Germline V lookup: CDR1 MNHNY, CDR2 SVGAGI (reference sequence). CDR3 length equals 13 residues. Trimming shortened V by 4 bases and J by 2 bases, and 8 bases separated the two germline ends. This chain's CDR3 is CASSLGVNTEAFF. CDR3 nucleotide sequence: TGTGCCAGCAGTTTAGGGGTTAACACTGAAGCTTTCTTT.

The chain carries TRBV6-5 and TRBJ2-5, with 7 positions matching TRBD2. The CDR3 is 12 amino acids. With V trimmed by 10 bases and J by 4 bases, 6 bases remained unmatched. CDR1 is MNHEY and CDR2 is SVGAGI in the germline V gene. CDR3 in DNA: TGTGCCACGAGCGGGACTCCAGAGACCCAGTACTTC. Its protein is CATSGTPETQYF.

The CDR3 DNA is TGTGCCAGCAGAACTACAAATTTCGCTGGAAACACCATATATTTT. Protein product: CASRTTNFAGNTIYF. This chain links TRBV6-5 with TRBJ1-3; D not resolved. The germline V gene encodes CDR1 MNHEY and CDR2 SVGAGI. The CDR3 is 15 residues long. V lost 6 bases and J lost 2, with 14 bases in between.

This chain uses TRBV18 with TRBJ1-1; D is ambiguous. The CDR3 totals 14 residues. The ends were cut back, 1 base at V and 6 bases at J, with 12 bases in the middle. Germline CDR1 is KGHSH and CDR2 is LQKENI. This CDR3 reads CASSPLRGGAEAFF. For the CDR3, the DNA is TGTGCCAGCTCACCACTGCGGGGAGGCGCTGAAGCTTTCTTT.

The rearrangement links TRBV7-8 to TRBJ2-5; D not certain. The CDR3 runs 16 residues. Trimming removed 0 bases at V and 2 bases at J, with 13 bases between. Germline V gene sequence: CDR1 SGHVS, CDR2 FQNEAQ. The CDR3 DNA reads TGTGCCAGCAGCTTAGCGCGTCTGGCGGTTCAAGAGACCCAGTACTTC. Translation gives CASSLARLAVQETQYF.

This sequence joins TRBV29-1 and TRBJ2-1, with D possibly matching TRBD2 (6 bases). Looked up from germline, CDR1 is SQVTM and CDR2 is ANQGSEA. The length of the CDR3 is 12 residues. Deletions cut 5 bases from V and 9 bases from J, with 14 bases between. The CDR3 sequence: CSVPGEWSEQFF. The CDR3 nucleotides are TGCAGCGTTCCGGGGGAGTGGAGTGAGCAGTTCTTC.

The gene calls are TRBV15 and TRBJ1-6; TRBD1 agrees at 8 bases. The ends lost 5 bases at V and 11 bases at J; junction bases unmatched: 20. CDR1 is LNHNV and CDR2 is YYDKDF in the germline V gene (reference sequence). This CDR3 has 18 residues. DNA of the CDR3: TGTGCCACCAGCCCCCGGAGGGCAAGACAGGGGAAAGGTACACCCCTCCACTTT. Residues: CATSPRRARQGKGTPLHF.

The chain has TRBV19 and TRBJ1-2; 8 bases agree with TRBD1. This CDR3 comprises 14 residues. V gave up 3 bases and J gave up 4 bases; unmatched junction bases: 4. Germline V gene data show CDR1 as LNHDA and CDR2 as SQIVND (reference sequence). The CDR3 loop is CASSMDREAYGYTF. CDR3 DNA: TGTGCCAGTAGTATGGACAGGGAGGCCTATGGCTACACCTTC.

The rearrangement joins TRBV6-1 to TRBJ2-3, with 11 bases identical to TRBD2. Trimming cost V 1 base and J 4 bases; bases outside gene matches: 7. CDR1 is MNHNS, CDR2 SASEGT, per germline. The CDR3 is made up of 17 amino acids. CDR3 loop: CASSEVAGGGVADTQYF. The CDR3 bases are TGTGCCAGCAGTGAAGTAGCGGGAGGGGGGGTTGCAGATACGCAGTATTTT.

The rearrangement uses TRBV19 and TRBJ1-1; no clear D. The CDR3 consists of 14 residues. CDR1 LNHDA and CDR2 SQIVND come from the germline V gene (reference sequence). Trimming stripped 1 base from V and 4 bases from J, with 10 bases between. The CDR3 loop reads CASSIGQDRTEAFF. The CDR3 DNA sequence: TGTGCCAGTAGTATAGGGCAGGATCGCACTGAAGCTTTCTTT.

This chain joins TRBV7-9 and TRBJ2-3; TRBD2 might be the D (6 bases). Trimming pared 1 base from V and 0 bases from J, leaving 11 bases between. The germline V gene encodes CDR1 SEHNR and CDR2 FQNEAQ (reference sequence). The CDR3 loop spans 16 amino acids. The CDR3 spells CASSLGAGSSTDTQYF. CDR3 nucleotide sequence: TGTGCCAGCAGCTTAGGGGCGGGGTCGAGCACAGATACGCAGTATTTT.

The chain combines TRBV5-6 with TRBJ2-2; possible D gene TRBD2, 6 bases. Germline V gives CDR1 SGHDT, CDR2 YYEEEE. This CDR3 region has 13 residues. V was clipped by 1 base and J by 7 bases, with 8 bases between them. CDR3 sequence (DNA): TGTGCCAGCAGCTTGCCGACTAGCGGGGAGCTGTTTTTT. It specifies CASSLPTSGELFF.